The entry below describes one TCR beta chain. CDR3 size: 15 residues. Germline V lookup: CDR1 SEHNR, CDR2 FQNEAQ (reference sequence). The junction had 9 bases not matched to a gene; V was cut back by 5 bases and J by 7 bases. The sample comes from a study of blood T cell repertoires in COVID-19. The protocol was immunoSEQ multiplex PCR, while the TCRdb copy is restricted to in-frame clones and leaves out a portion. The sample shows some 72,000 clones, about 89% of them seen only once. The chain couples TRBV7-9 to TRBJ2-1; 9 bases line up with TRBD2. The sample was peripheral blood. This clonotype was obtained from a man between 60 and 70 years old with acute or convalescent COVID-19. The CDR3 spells CASSPRGGRVNEQFF. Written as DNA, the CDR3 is TGTGCCAGCAGCCCCCGGGGCGGGAGGGTAAATGAGCAGTTCTTC.